This T cell receptor beta chain was recovered during a study of blood T cells in healthy people across ages. The CDR3 totals 14 residues. Trimming stripped 6 bases from V and 3 bases from J, with 14 bases between. In germline, CDR1 is SNHLY, CDR2 FYNNEI. Next came a second PCR, run for about 6 to 12 cycles, which used a sample-barcoded 5' primer along with a J-beta primer mix. A template-switch adaptor that had 12 random nucleotides put a tag on each cDNA molecule. TCRdb independently ran MiXCR on the 5' RACE reads; one entry per CDR3 protein. The sample yields approximately 800,000 distinct CDR3 sequences, 35% to 40% seen once.

The sample consisted of blood. This chain joins TRBV2 and TRBJ1-2; D ambiguous. The clonotype originates from a man younger than 30 in good health. The CDR3 DNA is TGTGCCAGCAGGGCCGCTGGTGATTACTATGGCTACACCTTC. Its protein product is CASRAAGDYYGYTF.